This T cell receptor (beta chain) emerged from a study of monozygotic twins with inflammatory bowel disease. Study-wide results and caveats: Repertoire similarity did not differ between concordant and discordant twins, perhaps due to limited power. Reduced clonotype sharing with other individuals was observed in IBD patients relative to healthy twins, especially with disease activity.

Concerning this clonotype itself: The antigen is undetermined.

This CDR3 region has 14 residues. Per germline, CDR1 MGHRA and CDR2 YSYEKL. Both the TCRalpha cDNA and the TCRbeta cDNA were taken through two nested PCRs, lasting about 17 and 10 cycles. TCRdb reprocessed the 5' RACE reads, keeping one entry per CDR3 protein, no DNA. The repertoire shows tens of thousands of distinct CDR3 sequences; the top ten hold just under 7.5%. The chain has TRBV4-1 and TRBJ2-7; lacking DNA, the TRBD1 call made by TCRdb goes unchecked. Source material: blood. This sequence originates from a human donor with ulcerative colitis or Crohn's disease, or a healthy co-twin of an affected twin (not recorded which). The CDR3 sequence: CASSQGEGSYEQYF.